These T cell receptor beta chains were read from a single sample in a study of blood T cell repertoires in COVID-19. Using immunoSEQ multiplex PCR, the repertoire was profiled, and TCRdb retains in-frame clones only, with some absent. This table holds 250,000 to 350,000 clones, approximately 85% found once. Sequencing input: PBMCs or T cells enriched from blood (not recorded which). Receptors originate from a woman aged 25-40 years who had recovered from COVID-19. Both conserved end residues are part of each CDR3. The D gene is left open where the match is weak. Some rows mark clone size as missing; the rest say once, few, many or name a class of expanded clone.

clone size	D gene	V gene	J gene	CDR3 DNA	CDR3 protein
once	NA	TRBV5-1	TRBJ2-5	TGCGCCAGCAGCTTGGCGCCCTCTCGGGTGGGGGCTTCTCAAGAGACCCAGTACTTC	CASSLAPSRVGASQETQYF
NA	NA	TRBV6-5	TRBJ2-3	TGTGCCAGCAGTTACTTATGGGACTTAGGCACAGATACGCAGTATTTT	CASSYLWDLGTDTQYF
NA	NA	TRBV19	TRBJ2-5	TGTGCCAGTAGTACCGGACAGAACCCCTACCGGGAGACCCAGTACTTC	CASSTGQNPYRETQYF
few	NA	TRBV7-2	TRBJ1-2	TGTGCCAGCAGCTTACTTGTACAGGGAGAATATGGCTACACCTTC	CASSLLVQGEYGYTF
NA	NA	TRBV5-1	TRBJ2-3	TGCGCCAGCAGCTTGTCACGGGGTAACACAGATACGCAGTATTTT	CASSLSRGNTDTQYF
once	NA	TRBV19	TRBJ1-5	TGTGCCAGTAGAACCGGGACACCGTATAGCAATCAGCCCCAGCATTTT	CASRTGTPYSNQPQHF
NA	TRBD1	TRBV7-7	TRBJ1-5	TGTGCCAGCATCCCGGACAGGGCATGTGGCAATCAGCCCCAGCATTTT	CASIPDRACGNQPQHF
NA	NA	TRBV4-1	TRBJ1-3	TGCGCCAGCAGCCAAGGGGGCAGGCCCTCTGGAAACACCATATATTTT	CASSQGGRPSGNTIYF
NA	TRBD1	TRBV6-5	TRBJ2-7	TGTGCCAGCAGGGATCCCCGACAGGGGGCCTACGAGCAGTACTTC	CASRDPRQGAYEQYF
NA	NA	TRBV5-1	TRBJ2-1	TGCGCCAGCAGCCAATTATATAGGATGGGACTCAACAATGAGCAGTTCTTC	CASSQLYRMGLNNEQFF
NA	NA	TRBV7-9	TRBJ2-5	TGTGCCAGCAGCGGGGGACTGCAAGAGACCCAGTACTTC	CASSGGLQETQYF
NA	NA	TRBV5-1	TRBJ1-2	TGCGCCAGCAGCTTGGTAACGACGACATGGATCGCCCCCGCCAACTATGGCTACACCTTC	CASSLVTTTWIAPANYGYTF
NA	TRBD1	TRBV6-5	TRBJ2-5	TGTGCCAGCCTTGAGACAGGGGTGGCGGAGACCCAGTACTTC	CASLETGVAETQYF
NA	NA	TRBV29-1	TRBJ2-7	TGCAGCGTTGAGGACTTCTCCTACGAGCAGTACTTC	CSVEDFSYEQYF
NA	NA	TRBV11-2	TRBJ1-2	TGTGCCAGCAGCTACGGGGGGGCGGTCTATGGCTACACCTTC	CASSYGGAVYGYTF
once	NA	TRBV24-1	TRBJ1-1	TGTGCCACCAGTAACCTATTCGGGAGTGAAGCTTTCTTT	CATSNLFGSEAFF
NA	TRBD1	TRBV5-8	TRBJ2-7	TGTGCCAGCAGCTATGGGACAGACTACGAGCAGTACTTC	CASSYGTDYEQYF
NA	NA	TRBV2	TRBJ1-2	TGTGCCATAATAGAGACAGACCCCTATGGCTACACCTTC	CAIIETDPYGYTF
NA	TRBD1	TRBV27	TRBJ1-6	TGTGCCACGGGACAGTATAATTCACCCCTCCACTTT	CATGQYNSPLHF
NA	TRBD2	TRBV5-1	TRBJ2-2	TGCGCCAGCAGCTTGGTGGGACTAGCGGTGAACACCGGGGAGCTGTTTTTT	CASSLVGLAVNTGELFF
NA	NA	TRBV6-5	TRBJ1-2	TGTGCCAGCAGTTATCTCCGGGGGGGGGCAGCGGGCTACACCTTC	CASSYLRGGAAGYTF